The 14 T cell receptor beta chains listed next were all sequenced from one sample in a study of T-cell reconstitution after alpha-beta-depleted transplantation in children. General study results and limits: One year after transplant, T-cell counts and diversity came mostly from newly produced T cells.

No antigen has been identified for these receptors. Unique molecular identifiers were incorporated when the TCRbeta library was constructed. TCRdb used MiXCR to reprocess the PCR reads, holding one entry per CDR3 protein. In the table there are around 270,000 distinct CDR3 sequences, 6.5% to 9% of which are singletons. The sequencing here drew on peripheral blood, taken 360 days after TCRalphabeta/CD19-depleted stem cell transplant. All receptors come from a female patient aged 2 to 10 who had a stem cell transplant for Fanconi anemia, so the T cells may come from the graft donor.

This clonotype was detected ten times or more. The chain employs TRBV5-1 and TRBJ2-7, with 8 bases identical to TRBD2. V lost 4 bases, J lost 5 bases, and 8 bases stayed unmatched. CDR1 and CDR2 (germline): SGHRS, YFSETQ. CDR3 length: 14 amino acids. CDR3 sequence: CASSTNGGEDEQYF. The CDR3 nucleotides are TGCGCCAGCAGCACCAACGGGGGGGAGGACGAGCAGTACTTC.

In this sample, this clonotype turned up many times. V gene TRBV7-6 combines with J gene TRBJ2-7, with D perhaps TRBD1 (6 bases). The CDR3 is 13 residues long. Trimming took 1 base from V and 7 from J, leaving 11 bases between them. Looked up from germline, CDR1 is SGHVS and CDR2 is FNYEAQ. The chain's CDR3 is CASSLGTVYEQYF. The CDR3 DNA reads TGTGCCAGCAGCTTAGGGACAGTTTATGAGCAGTACTTC.

This clonotype was counted a few times. This chain uses TRBV7-6 with TRBJ1-3, with 8 nucleotides matching TRBD1. The V and J ends lost 1 base and 3 bases, in that order; junction bases with no gene match: 2. The CDR3 runs to 15 residues. CDR1 and CDR2 from the germline V gene are SGHVS and FNYEAQ. The CDR3 is CASSLGTGHGNTIYF. The CDR3 nucleotides are TGTGCCAGCAGCTTAGGGACAGGGCATGGAAACACCATATATTTT.

This clonotype was counted many times. CDR3 in amino acids: CASSLGLGVNYGYTF. The CDR3 DNA is TGTGCCAGCAGCTTAGGTCTCGGGGTGAACTATGGCTACACCTTC. The chain employs TRBV13 and TRBJ1-2, with unresolved D. CDR3 length equals 15 residues. Germline V gene lookup returns CDR1 PRHDT and CDR2 FYEKMQ (reference sequence). Trimming removed 0 bases from V and 2 bases from J, with 10 bases in between. Based on the CDR3 plus reference TRBV13 and TRBJ1-2, the full variable domain is AAGVIQSPRHLIKEKRETATLKCYPIPRHDTVYWYQQGPGQDPQFLISFYEKMQSDKGSIPDRFSAQQFSDYHSELNMSSLELGDSALYFCASSLGLGVNYGYTFGSGTRLTVV.

This clonotype was seen ten or more times. The rearrangement joins TRBV6-1 to TRBJ1-5; no clear D gene. The CDR3 loop spans 14 amino acids. Looked up from germline, CDR1 is MNHNS and CDR2 is SASEGT. V was pared by 4 bases and J by 1 base, with 8 bases between. The CDR3 DNA follows: TGTGCCAGCAGTGGGAGCCGGAGCAATCAGCCCCAGCATTTT. Translating gives CASSGSRSNQPQHF.

The chain couples TRBV5-1 to TRBJ2-7, with TRBD2 matching over 11 bases. Germline-derived CDR1 and CDR2 are SGHRS and YFSETQ. Germline trimming cut 0 bases from V and 3 bases from J; bases unmatched to any gene: 2. The length of the CDR3 is 15 residues. The CDR3 DNA is TGCGCCAGCAGCTTGGTCACTAGCGGGGGCTACGAGCAGTACTTC. It translates to CASSLVTSGGYEQYF.

At least ten counts were recorded for this clonotype. V is TRBV28 and J is TRBJ2-1; D is ambiguous. Germline V lookup: CDR1 MDHEN, CDR2 SYDVKM. The CDR3 consists of 15 residues. The V gene lost 2 bases and the J gene lost 0 bases, with 8 bases spanning the gap. The CDR3 DNA reads TGTGCCAGCAGTTTAGGGTTAAGCTCCTACAATGAGCAGTTCTTC. Amino acids: CASSLGLSSYNEQFF.

With respect to this clonotype: A much larger clone differs by one base, so this may be a read error. The chain couples TRBV2 to TRBJ1-5; D possibly corresponds to TRBD1 (5 bases). The ends were cut back, 5 bases at V and 5 bases at J, with 13 bases in the middle. The length of the CDR3 is 14 residues. CDR1 and CDR2 (germline): SNHLY, FYNNEI. CDR3 amino acids: CASSKSAGYQPQHF. CDR3 DNA sequence: TGTGCCAGCAGTAAGTCGGCAGGGTATCAGCCCCAGCATTTT.

About this clonotype itself: A much bigger clone sits one base away, suggesting this may be a read error. Since no conserved phenylalanine or tryptophan closes the CDR3, a read error is the likely cause. V gene TRBV20-1 combines with J gene TRBJ1-5; D is unresolved. There are 13 residues in the CDR3. V was clipped by 3 bases and J by 3 bases, with 9 bases between them. CDR1 is DFQATT and CDR2 is SNEGSKA in the germline V gene (reference sequence). The DNA for the CDR3 is TGCAGTGCTAGGGTGGGAACCAATCAGCCCCAGCATCTT. It specifies CSARVGTNQPQHL.

This clonotype was seen a few times. The rearrangement links TRBV5-1 to TRBJ2-3; 7 positions match TRBD1. The CDR3 is made up of 14 amino acids. The V and J ends lost 4 bases and 1 base, in that order; junction bases with no gene match: 3. Germline V CDR1 and CDR2: SGHRS, YFSETQ. In nucleotides, the CDR3 is TGCGCCAGCAGCCGACAGGGCTGCACAGATACGCAGTATTTT. Translation gives CASSRQGCTDTQYF.

This clonotype was seen ten or more times. The rearrangement links TRBV3-1 to TRBJ2-7; D is unresolved. Trimming stripped 1 base from V and 5 bases from J, with 15 bases between. This CDR3 is 15 amino acids long. CDR1 is LGHDT, CDR2 YNNKEL, per germline (reference sequence). The CDR3 region is CASSQGAGPNDEQYF. For the CDR3, the DNA is TGTGCCAGCAGCCAAGGGGCAGGCCCCAACGACGAGCAGTACTTC.

The chain is built from TRBV5-1 and TRBJ1-1; 9 bases are shared with TRBD1. There are 14 residues in the CDR3. The J segment lost 4 bases and the V segment lost 6 bases, leaving 7 bases of the junction unmatched. Germline V gene lookup returns CDR1 SGHRS and CDR2 YFSETQ. The CDR3 is CASTVSQGATEAFF. For the CDR3, the DNA is TGCGCCAGCACCGTTTCACAGGGGGCCACTGAAGCTTTCTTT.

This clonotype was seen repeatedly, ten times or more. The CDR3 DNA is TGTGCCTCCGGGGGGGACACTGAAGCTTTCTTT. As protein: CASGGDTEAFF. The chain recombines TRBV10-3 with TRBJ1-1, with a weak D call TRBD1 (5 bases). The CDR3 is 11 amino acids. Germline lookup yields CDR1 ENHRY and CDR2 SYGVKD. Deletions cut 11 bases from V and 3 bases from J, with 10 bases between.

This clonotype was recorded at least ten times. The V gene is TRBV6-5, the J gene TRBJ1-1; unclear D gene. The CDR3 is 14 residues long. CDR1 MNHEY and CDR2 SVGAGI come from the germline V gene. Trimming left V 2 bases short and J 6 bases short, with 13 bases between. This CDR3 reads CASSYLSWPAEAFF. CDR3 coding DNA: TGTGCCAGCAGTTACCTTTCCTGGCCAGCTGAAGCTTTCTTT.